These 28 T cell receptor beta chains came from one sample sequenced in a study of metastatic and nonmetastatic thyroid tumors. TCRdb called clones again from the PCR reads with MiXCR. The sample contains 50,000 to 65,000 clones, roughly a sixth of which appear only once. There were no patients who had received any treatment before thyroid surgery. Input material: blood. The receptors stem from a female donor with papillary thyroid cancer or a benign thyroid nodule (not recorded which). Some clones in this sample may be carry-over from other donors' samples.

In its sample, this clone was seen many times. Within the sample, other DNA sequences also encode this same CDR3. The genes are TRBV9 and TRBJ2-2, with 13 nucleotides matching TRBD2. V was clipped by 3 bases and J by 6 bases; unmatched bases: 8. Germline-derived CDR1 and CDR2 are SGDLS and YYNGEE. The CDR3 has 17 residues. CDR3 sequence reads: CASSANPGLAGSGELFF. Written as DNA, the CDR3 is TGTGCCAGCAGCGCGAACCCGGGACTAGCGGGATCCGGGGAGCTGTTTTTT.

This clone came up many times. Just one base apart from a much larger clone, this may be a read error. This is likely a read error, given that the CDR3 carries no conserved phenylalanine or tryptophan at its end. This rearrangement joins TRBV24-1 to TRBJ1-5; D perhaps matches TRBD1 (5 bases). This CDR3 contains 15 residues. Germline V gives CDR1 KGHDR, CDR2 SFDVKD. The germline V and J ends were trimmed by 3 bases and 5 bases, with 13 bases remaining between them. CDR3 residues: CATSDNTGLDQPQHL. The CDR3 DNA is TGTGCCACCAGTGATAATACAGGTCTCGATCAGCCCCAGCATCTT.

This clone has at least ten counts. CDR3 in amino acids: CASSKRRAPPYEQYF. In nucleotides, the CDR3 is TGTGCCAGCAGCAAAAGGAGGGCCCCCCCCTACGAGCAGTACTTC. The chain employs TRBV7-8 and TRBJ2-7, with a possible D match to TRBD2 (6 bases). Deletions cut 5 bases from V and 2 bases from J, with 16 bases between. The CDR3 has 15 residues. The germline gives CDR1 SGHVS, CDR2 FQNEAQ. The variable domain in full, completed from reference TRBV7-8 and TRBJ2-7, reads GAGVSQSPRYKVAKRGQDVALRCDPISGHVSLFWYQQALGQGPEFLTYFQNEAQLDKSGLPSDRFFAERPEGSVSTLKIQRTQQEDSAVYLCASSKRRAPPYEQYFGPGTRLTVT.

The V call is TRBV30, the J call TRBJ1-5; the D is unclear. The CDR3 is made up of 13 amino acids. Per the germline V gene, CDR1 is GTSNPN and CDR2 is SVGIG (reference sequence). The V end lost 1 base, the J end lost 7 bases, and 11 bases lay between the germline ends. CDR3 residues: CAWSADLRQPQHF. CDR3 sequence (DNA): TGTGCCTGGAGTGCCGACTTAAGGCAGCCCCAGCATTTT.

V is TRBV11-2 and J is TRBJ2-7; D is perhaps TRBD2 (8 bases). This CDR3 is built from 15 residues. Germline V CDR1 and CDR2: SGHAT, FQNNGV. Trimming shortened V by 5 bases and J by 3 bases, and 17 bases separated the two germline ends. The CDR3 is CASSGRGTRGYEQYF. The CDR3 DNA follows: TGTGCCAGCAGCGGCAGGGGGACTAGAGGCTACGAGCAGTACTTC.

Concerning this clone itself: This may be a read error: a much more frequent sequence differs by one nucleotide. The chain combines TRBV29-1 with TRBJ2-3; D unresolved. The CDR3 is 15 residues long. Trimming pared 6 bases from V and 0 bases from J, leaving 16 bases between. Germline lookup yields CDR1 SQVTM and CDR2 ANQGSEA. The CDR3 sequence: CSVSPRSASTDTQYF. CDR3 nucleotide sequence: TGCAGCGTCTCCCCGAGGAGCGCGAGCACAGATACGCAGTATTTT.

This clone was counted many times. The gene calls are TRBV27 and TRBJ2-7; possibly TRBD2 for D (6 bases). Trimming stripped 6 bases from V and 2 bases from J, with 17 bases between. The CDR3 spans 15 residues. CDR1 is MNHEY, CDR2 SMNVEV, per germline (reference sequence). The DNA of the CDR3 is TGTGCCAGCAGCCAATCGGGGACTGGTCCCTACGAGCAGTACTTC. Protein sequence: CASSQSGTGPYEQYF.

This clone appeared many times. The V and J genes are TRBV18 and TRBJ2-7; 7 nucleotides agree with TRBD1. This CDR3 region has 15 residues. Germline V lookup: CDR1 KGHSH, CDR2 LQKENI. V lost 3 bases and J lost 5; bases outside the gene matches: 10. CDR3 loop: CASSPLTGWSDEQYF. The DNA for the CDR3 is TGTGCCAGCTCACCCCTGACAGGGTGGTCAGACGAGCAGTACTTC.

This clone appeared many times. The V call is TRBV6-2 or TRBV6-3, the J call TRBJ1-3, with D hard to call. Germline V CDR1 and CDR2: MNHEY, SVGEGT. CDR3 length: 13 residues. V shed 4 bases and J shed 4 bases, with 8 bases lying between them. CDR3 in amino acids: CASSFDRGNTIYF. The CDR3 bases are TGTGCCAGCAGTTTTGATAGGGGAAACACCATATATTTT.

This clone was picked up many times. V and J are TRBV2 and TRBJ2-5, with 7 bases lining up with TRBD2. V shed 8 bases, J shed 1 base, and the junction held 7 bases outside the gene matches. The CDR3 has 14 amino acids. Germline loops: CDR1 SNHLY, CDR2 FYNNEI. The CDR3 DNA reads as TGTGCCAGCCAAGGGAGGGAATTCCAAGAGACCCAGTACTTC. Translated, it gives CASQGREFQETQYF. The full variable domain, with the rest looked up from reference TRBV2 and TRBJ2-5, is EPEVTQTPSHQVTQMGQEVILRCVPISNHLYFYWYRQILGQKVEFLVSFYNNEISEKSEIFDDQFSVERPDGSNFTLKIRSTKLEDSAMYFCASQGREFQETQYFGPGTRLLVL.

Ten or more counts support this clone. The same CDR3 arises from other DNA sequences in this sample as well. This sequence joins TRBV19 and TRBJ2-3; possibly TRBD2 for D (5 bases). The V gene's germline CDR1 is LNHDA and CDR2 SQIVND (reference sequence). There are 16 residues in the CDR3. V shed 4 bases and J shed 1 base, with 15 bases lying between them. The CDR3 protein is CASSTPGSRGTDTQYF. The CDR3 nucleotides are TGTGCCAGTAGTACCCCGGGGAGTAGAGGCACAGATACGCAGTATTTT.

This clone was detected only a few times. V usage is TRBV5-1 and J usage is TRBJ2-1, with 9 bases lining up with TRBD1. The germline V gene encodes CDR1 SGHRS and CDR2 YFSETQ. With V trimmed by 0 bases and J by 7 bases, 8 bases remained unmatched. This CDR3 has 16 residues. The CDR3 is CASSLEQGARSNEQFF. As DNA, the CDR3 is TGCGCCAGCAGCTTGGAACAGGGGGCTAGGTCGAATGAGCAGTTCTTC.

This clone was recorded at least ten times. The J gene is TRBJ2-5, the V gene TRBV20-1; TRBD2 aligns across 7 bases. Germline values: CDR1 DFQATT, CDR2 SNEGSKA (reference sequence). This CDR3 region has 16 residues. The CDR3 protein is CSLKRGVEGAQETQYF. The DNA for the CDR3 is TGCAGCCTGAAACGGGGGGTGGAAGGAGCTCAAGAGACCCAGTACTTC.

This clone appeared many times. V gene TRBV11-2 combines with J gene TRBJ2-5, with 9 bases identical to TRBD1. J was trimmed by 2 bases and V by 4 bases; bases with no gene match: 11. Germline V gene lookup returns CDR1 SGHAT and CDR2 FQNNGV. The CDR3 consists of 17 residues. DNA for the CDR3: TGTGCCAGCAGCTCTGTTGCGCGGGACAGGGCTCAAGAGACCCAGTACTTC. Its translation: CASSSVARDRAQETQYF.

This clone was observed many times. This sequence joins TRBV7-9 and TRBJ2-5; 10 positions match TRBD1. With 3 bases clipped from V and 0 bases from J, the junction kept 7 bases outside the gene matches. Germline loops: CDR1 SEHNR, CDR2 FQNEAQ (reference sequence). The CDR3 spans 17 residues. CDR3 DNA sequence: TGTGCCAGCAGCTTGAGGACAGGGGGTTCGTACCAAGAGACCCAGTACTTC. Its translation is CASSLRTGGSYQETQYF. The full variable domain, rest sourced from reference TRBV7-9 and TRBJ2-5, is DTGVSQNPRHKITKRGQNVTFRCDPISEHNRLYWYRQTLGQGPEFLTYFQNEAQLEKSRLLSDRFSAERPKGSFSTLEIQRTEQGDSAMYLCASSLRTGGSYQETQYFGPGTRLLVL.

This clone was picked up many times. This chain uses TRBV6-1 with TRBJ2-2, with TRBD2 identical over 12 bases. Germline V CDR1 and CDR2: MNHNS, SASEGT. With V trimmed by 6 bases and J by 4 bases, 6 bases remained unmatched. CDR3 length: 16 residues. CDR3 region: CASRQLAGGSTGELFF. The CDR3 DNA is TGTGCCAGCAGGCAACTAGCGGGAGGTTCCACCGGGGAGCTGTTTTTT.

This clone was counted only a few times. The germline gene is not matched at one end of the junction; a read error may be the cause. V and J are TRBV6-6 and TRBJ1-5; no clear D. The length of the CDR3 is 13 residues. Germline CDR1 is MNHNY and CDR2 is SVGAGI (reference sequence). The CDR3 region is CASSYVQYQPRHF. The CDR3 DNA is TGTGCCAGCAGTTACGTACAGTATCAGCCCCGGCATTTT.

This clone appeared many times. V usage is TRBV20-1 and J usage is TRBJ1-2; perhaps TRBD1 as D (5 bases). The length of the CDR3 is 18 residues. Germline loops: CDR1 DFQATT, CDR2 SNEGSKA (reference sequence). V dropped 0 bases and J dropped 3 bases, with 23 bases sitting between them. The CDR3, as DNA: TGCAGTGCTAGAGATTTTCGCTTCGCCCTAAGGGGTTACTATGGCTACACCTTC. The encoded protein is CSARDFRFALRGYYGYTF.

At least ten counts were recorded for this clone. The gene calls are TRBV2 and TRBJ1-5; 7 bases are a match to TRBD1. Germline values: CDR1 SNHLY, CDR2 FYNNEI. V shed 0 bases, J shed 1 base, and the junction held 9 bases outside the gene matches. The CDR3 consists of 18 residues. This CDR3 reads CASSEAATGLWSNQPQHF. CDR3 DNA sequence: TGTGCCAGCAGTGAAGCCGCGACAGGGTTGTGGAGCAATCAGCCCCAGCATTTT.

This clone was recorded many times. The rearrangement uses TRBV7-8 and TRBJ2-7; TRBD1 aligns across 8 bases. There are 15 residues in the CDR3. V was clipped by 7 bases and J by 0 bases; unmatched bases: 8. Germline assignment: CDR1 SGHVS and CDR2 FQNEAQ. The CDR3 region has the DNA TGTGCCAGCAACTCGGAAGGACAGGGCTCCTACGAGCAGTACTTC. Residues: CASNSEGQGSYEQYF.

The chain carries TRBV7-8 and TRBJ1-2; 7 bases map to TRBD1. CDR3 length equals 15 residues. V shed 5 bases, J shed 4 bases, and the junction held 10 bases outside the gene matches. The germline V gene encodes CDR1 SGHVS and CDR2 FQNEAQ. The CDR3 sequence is CASSPRGRRIYGYTF. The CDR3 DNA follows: TGTGCCAGCAGCCCAAGGGGGCGCCGGATCTATGGCTACACCTTC. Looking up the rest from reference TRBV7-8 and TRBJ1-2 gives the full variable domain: GAGVSQSPRYKVAKRGQDVALRCDPISGHVSLFWYQQALGQGPEFLTYFQNEAQLDKSGLPSDRFFAERPEGSVSTLKIQRTQQEDSAVYLCASSPRGRRIYGYTFGSGTRLTVV.

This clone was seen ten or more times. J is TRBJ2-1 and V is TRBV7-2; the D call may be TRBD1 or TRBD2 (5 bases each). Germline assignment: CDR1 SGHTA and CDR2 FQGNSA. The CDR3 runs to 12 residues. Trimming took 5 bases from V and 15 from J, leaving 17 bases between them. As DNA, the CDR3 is TGTGCCAGCAGCGCCACCGGGACGCGGACGTTCTTC. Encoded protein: CASSATGTRTFF. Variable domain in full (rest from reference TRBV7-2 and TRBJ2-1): GAGVSQSPSNKVTEKGKDVELRCDPISGHTALYWYRQSLGQGLEFLIYFQGNSAPDKSGLPSDRFSAERTGGSVSTLTIQRTQQEDSAVYLCASSATGTRTFFGPGTRLTVL.

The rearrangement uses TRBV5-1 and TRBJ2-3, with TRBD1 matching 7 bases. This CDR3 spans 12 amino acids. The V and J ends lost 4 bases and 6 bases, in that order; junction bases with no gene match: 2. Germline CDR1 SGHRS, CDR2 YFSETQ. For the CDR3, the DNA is TGCGCCAGCAGCACCAGGGGGGATACGCAGTATTTT. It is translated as CASSTRGDTQYF. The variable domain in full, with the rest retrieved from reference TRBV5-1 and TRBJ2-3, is KAGVTQTPRYLIKTRGQQVTLSCSPISGHRSVSWYQQTPGQGLQFLFEYFSETQRNKGNFPGRFSGRQFSNSRSEMNVSTLELGDSALYLCASSTRGDTQYFGPGTRLTVL.

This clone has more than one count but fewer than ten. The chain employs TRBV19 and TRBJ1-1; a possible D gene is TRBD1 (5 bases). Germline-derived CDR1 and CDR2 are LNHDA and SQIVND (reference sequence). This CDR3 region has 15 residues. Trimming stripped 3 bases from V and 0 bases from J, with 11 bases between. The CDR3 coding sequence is TGTGCCAGTAGTATCACCCCGGGGCTGAACACTGAAGCTTTCTTT. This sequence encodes CASSITPGLNTEAFF.

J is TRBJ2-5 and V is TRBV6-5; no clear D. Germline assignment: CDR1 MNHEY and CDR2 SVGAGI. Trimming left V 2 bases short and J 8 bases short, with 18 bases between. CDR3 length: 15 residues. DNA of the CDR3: TGTGCCAGCAGTTACCGGACGGGCCGAGTCGTTACCCAGTACTTC. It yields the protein CASSYRTGRVVTQYF.

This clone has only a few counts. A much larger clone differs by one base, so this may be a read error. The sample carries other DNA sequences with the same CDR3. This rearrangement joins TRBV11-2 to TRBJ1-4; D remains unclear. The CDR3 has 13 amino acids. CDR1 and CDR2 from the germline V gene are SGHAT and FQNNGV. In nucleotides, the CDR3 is TGCGCCAGCGGGAGGATGGCTAATGAAAAACTGTTTTTT. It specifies CASGRMANEKLFF.

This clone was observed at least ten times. In DNA, the CDR3 is TGTGCCAGCAGAGACACCGGGGAGCTGTTTTTT. Its translation: CASRDTGELFF. The genes are TRBV11-3 and TRBJ2-2; D is ambiguous. CDR1 and CDR2 (germline): SGHNT, YENEEA. The germline V and J ends were trimmed by 6 bases and 3 bases, with 2 bases remaining between them. The CDR3 has 11 amino acids.

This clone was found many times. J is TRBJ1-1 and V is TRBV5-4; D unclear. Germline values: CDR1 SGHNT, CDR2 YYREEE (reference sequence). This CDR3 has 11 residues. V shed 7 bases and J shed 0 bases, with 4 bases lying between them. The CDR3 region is CASSLNTEAFF. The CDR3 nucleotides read TGTGCCAGCTCTCTGAACACTGAAGCTTTCTTT. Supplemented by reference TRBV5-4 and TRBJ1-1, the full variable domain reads ETGVTQSPTHLIKTRGQQVTLRCSSQSGHNTVSWYQQALGQGPQFIFQYYREEENGRGNFPPRFSGLQFPNYSSELNVNALELDDSALYLCASSLNTEAFFGQGTRLTVV.